This is a list of T cell receptor beta chains from one sample in a study of blood T cell repertoires in COVID-19. Data came from immunoSEQ multiplex PCR; TCRdb stores just in-frame clones and leaves some out. The data contain over 250,000 clones, approximately 78% of them singletons. What was sequenced was PBMCs or T cells enriched from blood (not recorded which). These receptors were collected from a man aged 35-49 years who had been exposed to COVID-19. Each CDR3 is given with its conserved first and last residue. The order of the fields is V gene, D gene, J gene, clone size, CDR3 length, CDR3 DNA, CDR3 protein. The D gene is left open where the match is weak. Clone size, where shown, is once, few, many, or a class for clones that have expanded.

v_gene: TRBV5-1; d_gene: .; j_gene: TRBJ1-6; abundance: few; len: 15; CDR3nt: TGCGCCAGCAGCCCGGCAGTGGAGGGAGGTACACCCCTCCACTTT; CDR3aa: CASSPAVEGGTPLHF
v_gene: TRBV24-1; d_gene: TRBD1; j_gene: TRBJ1-2; abundance: .; len: 14; CDR3nt: TGTGCCACCAGTGATTCCGGGACAGTCTATGGCTACACCTTC; CDR3aa: CATSDSGTVYGYTF
v_gene: TRBV11-2; d_gene: .; j_gene: TRBJ1-3; abundance: once; len: 13; CDR3nt: TGTGCCAGCACCCCCGTAGAGCGAGGCACCATATATTTT; CDR3aa: CASTPVERGTIYF
v_gene: TRBV2; d_gene: .; j_gene: TRBJ2-1; abundance: .; len: 15; CDR3nt: TGTGCCAGCAGGTGGGCGTCAGGGAGGAGCAATGAGCAGTTCTTC; CDR3aa: CASRWASGRSNEQFF
v_gene: TRBV4-1; d_gene: TRBD1; j_gene: TRBJ2-7; abundance: once; len: 18; CDR3nt: TGCGCCAGCAGCCAAGGCGGACAGGGGACCAGTGGTGTGTACGAGCAGTACTTC; CDR3aa: CASSQGGQGTSGVYEQYF
v_gene: TRBV4-2; d_gene: .; j_gene: TRBJ1-4; abundance: .; len: 15; CDR3nt: TGTGCCAGCAGCTCAGGGGTAGGGTCGGAAGAAAAACTGTTTTTT; CDR3aa: CASSSGVGSEEKLFF
v_gene: TRBV2; d_gene: TRBD1; j_gene: TRBJ1-1; abundance: .; len: 15; CDR3nt: TGTGCCAGCAGACGGGACAGGGGGCGCAACACTGAAGCTTTCTTT; CDR3aa: CASRRDRGRNTEAFF
v_gene: TRBV30; d_gene: .; j_gene: TRBJ1-3; abundance: few; len: 15; CDR3nt: TGTGCCTGGAGTGTACAAGACAGCTCTGGAAACACCATATATTTT; CDR3aa: CAWSVQDSSGNTIYF
v_gene: TRBV3-1/TRBV3-2; d_gene: TRBD2; j_gene: TRBJ2-3; abundance: .; len: 15; CDR3nt: TGTGCCAGCAGCCCCCTAGCGGGTTTCACAGATACGCAGTATTTT; CDR3aa: CASSPLAGFTDTQYF
v_gene: TRBV28; d_gene: .; j_gene: TRBJ1-3; abundance: .; len: 16; CDR3nt: TGTGCCAGCACCTCTTCGGCGGTCCCAACTCGAAACACCATATATTTT; CDR3aa: CASTSSAVPTRNTIYF
v_gene: TRBV5-1; d_gene: .; j_gene: TRBJ2-4; abundance: few; len: 16; CDR3nt: TGCGCCAGCAGCTCAGACTTGATACTAGCCAAAAACATTCAGTACTTC; CDR3aa: CASSSDLILAKNIQYF
v_gene: TRBV5-4; d_gene: .; j_gene: TRBJ1-2; abundance: .; len: 13; CDR3nt: TGTGCCAGCAGCTCCCTGACAGGATATGGCTACACCTTC; CDR3aa: CASSSLTGYGYTF
v_gene: TRBV7-8; d_gene: .; j_gene: TRBJ2-3; abundance: .; len: 17; CDR3nt: TGTGCCAGCAGCTTTCCCTACTCGACGGGGAGCACAGATACGCAGTATTTT; CDR3aa: CASSFPYSTGSTDTQYF
v_gene: TRBV5-6; d_gene: TRBD1; j_gene: TRBJ1-5; abundance: few; len: 15; CDR3nt: TGTGCCAGCAGCCCGTGGGACAGGGAAAATCAGCCCCAGCATTTT; CDR3aa: CASSPWDRENQPQHF
v_gene: TRBV6-5; d_gene: TRBD1; j_gene: TRBJ1-1; abundance: .; len: 15; CDR3nt: TGTGCCAGCACGAAGGGGGCGCTGGGAGGCACTGAAGCTTTCTTT; CDR3aa: CASTKGALGGTEAFF
v_gene: TRBV15; d_gene: .; j_gene: TRBJ2-7; abundance: .; len: 14; CDR3nt: TGTGCCACCAGCAGAGATCGGGACACCTACGAGCAGTACTTC; CDR3aa: CATSRDRDTYEQYF
v_gene: TRBV5-1; d_gene: .; j_gene: TRBJ2-1; abundance: .; len: 13; CDR3nt: TGCGCCAGTCGGGACTCCTCCTACAATGAGCAGTTCTTC; CDR3aa: CASRDSSYNEQFF
v_gene: TRBV7-9; d_gene: .; j_gene: TRBJ2-2; abundance: .; len: 14; CDR3nt: TGTGCCAGCAGCTCACACGTCCTGGCCGGGGAGCTGTTTTTT; CDR3aa: CASSSHVLAGELFF
v_gene: TRBV19; d_gene: .; j_gene: TRBJ2-1; abundance: medium-sized; len: 16; CDR3nt: TGTGCCAGTAGGGAATCCGGGTTTGCGGGCTACAATGAGCAGTTCTTC; CDR3aa: CASRESGFAGYNEQFF
v_gene: TRBV4-1; d_gene: .; j_gene: TRBJ1-2; abundance: .; len: 16; CDR3nt: TGCGCCAGCAGCCAAGGTTTTGATCAGGGAAACTATGGCTACACCTTC; CDR3aa: CASSQGFDQGNYGYTF
v_gene: TRBV30; d_gene: .; j_gene: TRBJ1-2; abundance: once; len: 14; CDR3nt: TGTGCCTGGAGTGTACTGAGGGGCCGGGGGGGCTACACCTTC; CDR3aa: CAWSVLRGRGGYTF
v_gene: TRBV30; d_gene: .; j_gene: TRBJ1-4; abundance: .; len: 15; CDR3nt: TGTGCCTGGTCCCCGGGATCGTCGACTAATGAAAAACTGTTTTTT; CDR3aa: CAWSPGSSTNEKLFF
v_gene: TRBV29-1; d_gene: .; j_gene: TRBJ2-5; abundance: .; len: 13; CDR3nt: TGCAGCGCTCGCCGGGACACACAAGAGACCCAGTACTTC; CDR3aa: CSARRDTQETQYF
v_gene: TRBV6-5; d_gene: TRBD1; j_gene: TRBJ2-5; abundance: .; len: 14; CDR3nt: TGTGCCAGCAGTAGTCGAGACAGGGTAGAGACCCAGTACTTC; CDR3aa: CASSSRDRVETQYF
v_gene: TRBV19; d_gene: TRBD2; j_gene: TRBJ2-1; abundance: .; len: 15; CDR3nt: TGTGCCAGTCACGGGGGGGGACTCCCTAACAATGAGCAGTTCTTC; CDR3aa: CASHGGGLPNNEQFF
v_gene: TRBV5-4; d_gene: TRBD2; j_gene: TRBJ2-3; abundance: .; len: 15; CDR3nt: TGTGCCAGCAGCTTGGGACTAGCGGACACAGATACGCAGTATTTT; CDR3aa: CASSLGLADTDTQYF
v_gene: TRBV6-5; d_gene: .; j_gene: TRBJ2-3; abundance: .; len: 14; CDR3nt: TGTGCCAGCAGTCGGACTTCGAGCACAGATACGCAGTATTTT; CDR3aa: CASSRTSSTDTQYF
v_gene: TRBV24-1; d_gene: TRBD2; j_gene: TRBJ2-3; abundance: .; len: 14; CDR3nt: TGTGCCACCTCTTCTGGGGGGGTCACAGATACGCAGTATTTT; CDR3aa: CATSSGGVTDTQYF
v_gene: TRBV18; d_gene: .; j_gene: TRBJ2-7; abundance: .; len: 15; CDR3nt: TGTGCCAGCTCACCACCGGGACAAAATACCCTCGAGCAGTACTTC; CDR3aa: CASSPPGQNTLEQYF
v_gene: TRBV28; d_gene: .; j_gene: TRBJ1-1; abundance: few; len: 14; CDR3nt: TGTGCCAGCTTTGAGGACAGTTCGATTGGTGAAGCTTTCTTT; CDR3aa: CASFEDSSIGEAFF
v_gene: TRBV18; d_gene: .; j_gene: TRBJ2-7; abundance: .; len: 16; CDR3nt: TGTGCCAGCTCACCGACAGGCGGCGTAGGGACCTACGAGCAGTACTTC; CDR3aa: CASSPTGGVGTYEQYF
v_gene: TRBV12-5; d_gene: TRBD1; j_gene: TRBJ1-2; abundance: .; len: 15; CDR3nt: TGTGCTAGTGGTCCTCTTCGGGCAGGGGGATATGGCTACACCTTC; CDR3aa: CASGPLRAGGYGYTF
v_gene: TRBV6-5; d_gene: .; j_gene: TRBJ1-2; abundance: once; len: 13; CDR3nt: TGTGCCAGCAGTCCCGGGATGGGCTATGGCTACACCTTC; CDR3aa: CASSPGMGYGYTF